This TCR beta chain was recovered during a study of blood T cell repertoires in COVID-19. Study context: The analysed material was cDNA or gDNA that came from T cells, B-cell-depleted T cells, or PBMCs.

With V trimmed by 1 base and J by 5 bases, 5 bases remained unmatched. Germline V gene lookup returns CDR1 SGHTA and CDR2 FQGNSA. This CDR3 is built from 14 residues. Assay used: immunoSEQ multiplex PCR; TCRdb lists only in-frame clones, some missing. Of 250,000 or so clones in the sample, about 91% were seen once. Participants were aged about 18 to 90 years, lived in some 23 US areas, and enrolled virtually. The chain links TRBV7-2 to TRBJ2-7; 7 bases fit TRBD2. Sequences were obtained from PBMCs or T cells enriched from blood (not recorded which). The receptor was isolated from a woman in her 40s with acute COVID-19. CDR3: CASSLEGRGHEQYF. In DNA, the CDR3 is TGTGCCAGCAGCTTAGAGGGGAGGGGCCACGAGCAGTACTTC.